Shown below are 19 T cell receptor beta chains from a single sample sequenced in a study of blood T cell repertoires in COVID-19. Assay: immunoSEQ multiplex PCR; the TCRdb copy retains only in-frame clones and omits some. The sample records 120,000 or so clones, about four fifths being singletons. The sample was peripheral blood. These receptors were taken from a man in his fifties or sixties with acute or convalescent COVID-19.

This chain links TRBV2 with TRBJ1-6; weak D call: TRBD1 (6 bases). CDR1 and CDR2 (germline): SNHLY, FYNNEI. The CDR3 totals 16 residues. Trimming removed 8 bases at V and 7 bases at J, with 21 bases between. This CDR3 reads CASGISQGLGNSPLHF. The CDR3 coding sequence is TGTGCCAGCGGAATCTCACAGGGCCTCGGAAATTCACCCCTCCACTTT.

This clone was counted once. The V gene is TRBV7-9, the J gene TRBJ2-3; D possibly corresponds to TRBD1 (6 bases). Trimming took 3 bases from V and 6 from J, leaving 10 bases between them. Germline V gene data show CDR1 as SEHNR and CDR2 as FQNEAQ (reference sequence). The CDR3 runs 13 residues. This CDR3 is CASSFTGTDTQYF. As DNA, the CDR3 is TGTGCCAGCAGCTTTACAGGGACCGATACGCAGTATTTT.

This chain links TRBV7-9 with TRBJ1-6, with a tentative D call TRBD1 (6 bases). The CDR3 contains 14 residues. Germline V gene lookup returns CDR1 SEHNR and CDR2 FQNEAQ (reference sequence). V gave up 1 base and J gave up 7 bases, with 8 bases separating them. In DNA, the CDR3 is TGTGCCAGCAGCTTAGGGACAGCGAATTCACCCCTCCACTTT. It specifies CASSLGTANSPLHF.

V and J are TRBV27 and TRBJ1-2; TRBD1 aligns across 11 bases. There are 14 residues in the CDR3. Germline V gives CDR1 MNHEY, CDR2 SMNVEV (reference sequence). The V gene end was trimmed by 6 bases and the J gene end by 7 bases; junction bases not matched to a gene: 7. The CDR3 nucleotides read TGTGCCAGCAGCCAGAGGGACAGGGGGTTTGGCTACACCTTC. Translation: CASSQRDRGFGYTF.

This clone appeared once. The CDR3 nucleotides are TGCAGTGGACAGGGGGCTGGGGGCTACACCTTC. As protein: CSGQGAGGYTF. The V call is TRBV20-1, the J call TRBJ1-2, with TRBD1 matching over 10 bases. The germline gives CDR1 DFQATT, CDR2 SNEGSKA (reference sequence). V lost 7 bases to trimming and J lost 8 bases; unmatched junction nucleotides: 4. There are 11 residues in the CDR3.

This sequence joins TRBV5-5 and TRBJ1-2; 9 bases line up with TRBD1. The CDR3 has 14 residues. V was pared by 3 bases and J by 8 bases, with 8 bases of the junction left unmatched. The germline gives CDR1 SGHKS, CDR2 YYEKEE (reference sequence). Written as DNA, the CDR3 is TGTGCCAGCAGCTCTTACCGGGACAGGGAAGGCTACACCTTC. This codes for CASSSYRDREGYTF.

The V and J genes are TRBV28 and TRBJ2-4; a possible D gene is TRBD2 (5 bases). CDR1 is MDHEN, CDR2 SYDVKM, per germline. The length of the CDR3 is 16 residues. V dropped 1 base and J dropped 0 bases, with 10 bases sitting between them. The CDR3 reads CASSLSGGLAKNIQYF. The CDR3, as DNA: TGTGCCAGCAGTTTATCCGGCGGACTAGCCAAAAACATTCAGTACTTC. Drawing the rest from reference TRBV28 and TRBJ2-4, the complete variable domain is DVKVTQSSRYLVKRTGEKVFLECVQDMDHENMFWYRQDPGLGLRLIYFSYDVKMKEKGDIPEGYSVSREKKERFSLILESASTNQTSMYLCASSLSGGLAKNIQYFGAGTRLSVL.

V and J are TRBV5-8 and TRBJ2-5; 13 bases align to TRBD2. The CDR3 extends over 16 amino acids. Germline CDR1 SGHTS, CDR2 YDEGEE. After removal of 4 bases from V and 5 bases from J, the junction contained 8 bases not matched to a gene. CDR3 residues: CASSPGLAGLHETQYF. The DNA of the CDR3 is TGTGCCAGCAGCCCGGGACTAGCGGGGCTACACGAGACCCAGTACTTC.

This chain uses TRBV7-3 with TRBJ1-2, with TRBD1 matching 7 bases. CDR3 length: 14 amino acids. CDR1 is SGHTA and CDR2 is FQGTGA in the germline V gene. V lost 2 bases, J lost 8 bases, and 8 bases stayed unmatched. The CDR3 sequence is CASSLSGQGEGYTF. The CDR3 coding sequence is TGTGCCAGCAGCTTATCAGGGCAGGGGGAAGGCTACACCTTC.

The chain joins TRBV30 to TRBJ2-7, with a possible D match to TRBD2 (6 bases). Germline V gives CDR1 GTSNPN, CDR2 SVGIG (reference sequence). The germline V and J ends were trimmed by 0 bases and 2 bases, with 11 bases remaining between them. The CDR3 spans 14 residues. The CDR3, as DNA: TGTGCCTGGAGTGTGGGGACGGGAGCCTACGAGCAGTACTTC. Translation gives CAWSVGTGAYEQYF.

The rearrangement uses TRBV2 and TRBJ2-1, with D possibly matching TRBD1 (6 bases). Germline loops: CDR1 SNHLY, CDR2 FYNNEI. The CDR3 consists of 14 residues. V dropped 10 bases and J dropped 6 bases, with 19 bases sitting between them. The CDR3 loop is CATPGTSQLNEQFF. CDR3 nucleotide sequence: TGTGCCACCCCCGGGACAAGCCAACTCAATGAGCAGTTCTTC.

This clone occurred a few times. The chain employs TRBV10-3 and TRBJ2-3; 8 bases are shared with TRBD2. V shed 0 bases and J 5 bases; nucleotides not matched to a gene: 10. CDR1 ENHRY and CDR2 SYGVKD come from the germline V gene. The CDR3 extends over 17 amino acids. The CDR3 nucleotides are TGTGCCATCAGTGAGTCGTTGATAGCGGGACGGGGAGATACGCAGTATTTT. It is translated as CAISESLIAGRGDTQYF.

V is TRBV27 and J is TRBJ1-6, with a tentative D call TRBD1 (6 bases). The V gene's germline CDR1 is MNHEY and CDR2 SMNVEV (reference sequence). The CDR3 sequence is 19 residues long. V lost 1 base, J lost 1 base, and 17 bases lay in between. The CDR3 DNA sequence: TGTGCCAGCAGTTTATTGGGGGGGGCAGGACGATCCTATAATTCACCCCTCCACTTT. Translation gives CASSLLGGAGRSYNSPLHF.

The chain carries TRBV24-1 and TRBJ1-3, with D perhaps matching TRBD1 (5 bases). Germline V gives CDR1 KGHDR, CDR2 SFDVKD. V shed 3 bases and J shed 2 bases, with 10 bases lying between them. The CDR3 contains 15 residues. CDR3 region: CATSDRGSTGNTIYF. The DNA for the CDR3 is TGTGCCACCAGTGATCGGGGGTCTACTGGAAACACCATATATTTT.

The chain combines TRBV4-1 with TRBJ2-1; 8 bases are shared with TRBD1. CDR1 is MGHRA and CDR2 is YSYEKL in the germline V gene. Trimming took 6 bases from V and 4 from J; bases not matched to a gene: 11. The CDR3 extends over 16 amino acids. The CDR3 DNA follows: TGCGCCAGCAGTCCTTCGGGACACAGGGGGTACAATGAGCAGTTCTTC. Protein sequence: CASSPSGHRGYNEQFF.

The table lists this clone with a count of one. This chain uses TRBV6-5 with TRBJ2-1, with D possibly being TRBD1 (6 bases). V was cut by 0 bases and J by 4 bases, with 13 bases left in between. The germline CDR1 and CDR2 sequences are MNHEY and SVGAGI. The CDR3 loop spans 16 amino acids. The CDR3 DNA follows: TGTGCCAGCAGTTACTCGCCACGACAGGAATACAATGAGCAGTTCTTC. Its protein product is CASSYSPRQEYNEQFF.

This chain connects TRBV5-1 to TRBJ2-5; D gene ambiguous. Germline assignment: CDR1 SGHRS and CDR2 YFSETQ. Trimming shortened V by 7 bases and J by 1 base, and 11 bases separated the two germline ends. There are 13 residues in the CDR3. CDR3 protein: CASRLGVQETQYF. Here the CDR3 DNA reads TGCGCCAGCCGGCTGGGCGTCCAAGAGACCCAGTACTTC. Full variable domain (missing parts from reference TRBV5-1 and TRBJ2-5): KAGVTQTPRYLIKTRGQQVTLSCSPISGHRSVSWYQQTPGQGLQFLFEYFSETQRNKGNFPGRFSGRQFSNSRSEMNVSTLELGDSALYLCASRLGVQETQYFGPGTRLLVL.

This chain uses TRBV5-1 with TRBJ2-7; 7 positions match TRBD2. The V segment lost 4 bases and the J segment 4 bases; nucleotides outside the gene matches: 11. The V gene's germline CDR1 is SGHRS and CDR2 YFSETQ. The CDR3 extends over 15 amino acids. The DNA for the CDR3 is TGCGCCAGCAGCCTTTTAGCGGGTATCGGGTACGAGCAGTACTTC. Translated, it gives CASSLLAGIGYEQYF.

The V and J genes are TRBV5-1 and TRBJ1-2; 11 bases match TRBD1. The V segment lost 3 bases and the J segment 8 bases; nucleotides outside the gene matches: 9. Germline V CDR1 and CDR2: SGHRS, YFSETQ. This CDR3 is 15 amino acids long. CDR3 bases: TGCGCCAGCAGCTACGGACAGGGGGCGACGGGAGGCTACACCTTC. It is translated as CASSYGQGATGGYTF.